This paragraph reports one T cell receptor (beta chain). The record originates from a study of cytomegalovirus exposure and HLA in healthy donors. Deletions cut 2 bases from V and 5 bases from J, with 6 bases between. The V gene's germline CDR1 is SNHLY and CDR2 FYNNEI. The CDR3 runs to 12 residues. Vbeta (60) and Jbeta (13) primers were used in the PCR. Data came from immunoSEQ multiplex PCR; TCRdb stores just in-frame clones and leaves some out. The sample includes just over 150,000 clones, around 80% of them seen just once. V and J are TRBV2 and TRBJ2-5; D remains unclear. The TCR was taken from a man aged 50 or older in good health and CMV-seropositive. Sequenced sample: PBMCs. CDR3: CASSESFETQYF. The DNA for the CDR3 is TGTGCCAGCAGTGAATCTTTTGAGACCCAGTACTTC.